The 17 T cell receptor beta chains below all came from one sample that was sequenced in a study of blood T cell repertoires in COVID-19. The method was immunoSEQ multiplex PCR; TCRdb's version includes in-frame clones alone and lacks a portion of them. The sample lists about 230,000 clones, more than 75% seen once, with around 10% in the top ten. Sequenced input: peripheral blood. These receptors all come from a man in his fifties with COVID-19, enrolled during active disease.

The J gene is TRBJ1-3, the V gene TRBV9; 10 bases are a match to TRBD1. The CDR3 loop spans 17 amino acids. J gave up 0 bases and V 3 bases, and 6 bases lay outside the gene matches. Germline lookup yields CDR1 SGDLS and CDR2 YYNGEE. The CDR3: CASSETGGESSGNTIYF. DNA for the CDR3: TGTGCCAGCAGCGAGACAGGGGGCGAAAGCTCTGGAAACACCATATATTTT.

The rearrangement links TRBV3-1 (or the pseudogene TRBV3-2) to TRBJ1-2; weak D call: TRBD1 (5 bases). V was trimmed by 4 bases and J by 6 bases, leaving 15 bases between them. This CDR3 spans 14 amino acids. Germline CDR1 is LGHDT and CDR2 is YNNKEL (reference sequence). The CDR3 DNA is TGTGCCAGCAGCCCTCAGGGTTTTTTCGATGGCTACACCTTC. Encoded protein: CASSPQGFFDGYTF.

The rearrangement uses TRBV18 and TRBJ2-7; D perhaps matches TRBD1 (5 bases). This CDR3 comprises 14 residues. Germline-derived CDR1 and CDR2 are KGHSH and LQKENI. V was trimmed by 4 bases and J by 1 base, leaving 11 bases between them. The CDR3 is CASSQGHDSYEQYF. The CDR3 coding sequence is TGTGCCAGCTCACAAGGACATGATTCCTACGAGCAGTACTTC.

As concerns this clone: The sample carries other DNA sequences with the same CDR3. The chain couples TRBV24-1 to TRBJ2-7; D gene unclear. The V and J ends lost 4 bases and 0 bases respectively, with 3 bases between them. Germline CDR1 is KGHDR and CDR2 is SFDVKD. This CDR3 contains 12 residues. The CDR3 spells CATSDSSYEQYF. The CDR3 DNA sequence: TGTGCCACCAGTGACAGCTCCTACGAGCAGTACTTC.

The chain recombines TRBV11-2 with TRBJ2-7, with D maybe TRBD2 (6 bases). The CDR3 is made up of 15 amino acids. CDR1 is SGHAT and CDR2 is FQNNGV in the germline V gene. The V gene lost 5 bases and the J gene lost 2 bases, with 16 bases spanning the gap. CDR3 sequence: CASSPGTYITYEQYF. Written as DNA, the CDR3 is TGTGCCAGCAGCCCCGGGACTTATATTACCTACGAGCAGTACTTC. Based on the CDR3 plus reference TRBV11-2 and TRBJ2-7, the full variable domain is EAGVAQSPRYKIIEKRQSVAFWCNPISGHATLYWYQQILGQGPKLLIQFQNNGVVDDSQLPKDRFSAERLKGVDSTLKIQPAKLEDSAVYLCASSPGTYITYEQYFGPGTRLTVT.

The chain employs TRBV7-8 and TRBJ1-1; 12 bases align to TRBD1. The length of the CDR3 is 17 residues. Germline CDR1 and CDR2: SGHVS and FQNEAQ. V shed 2 bases, J shed 4 bases, and the junction held 8 bases outside the gene matches. The CDR3 DNA is TGTGCCAGCAGCTTACGTGGGACAGGGGGCTTGGTCACTGAAGCTTTCTTT. Translated, it gives CASSLRGTGGLVTEAFF.

The genes are TRBV5-1 and TRBJ1-4; 7 bases map to TRBD1. CDR3 length: 16 amino acids. V lost 1 base and J lost 1; bases outside the gene matches: 4. Germline CDR1 SGHRS, CDR2 YFSETQ. CDR3 nucleotide sequence: TGCGCCAGCAGCTTGTCGGGGGACAGAACTAATGAAAAACTGTTTTTT. It yields the protein CASSLSGDRTNEKLFF.

This clone was found once. The chain carries TRBV9 and TRBJ2-7, with TRBD1 identical over 9 bases. This CDR3 spans 15 amino acids. The germline V gene has CDR1 SGDLS and CDR2 YYNGEE. The J segment lost 2 bases and the V segment lost 0 bases, leaving 3 bases of the junction unmatched. This CDR3 reads CASSVGQGDPYEQYF. The CDR3 DNA reads as TGTGCCAGCAGCGTAGGACAGGGGGATCCCTACGAGCAGTACTTC.

V is TRBV9 and J is TRBJ1-4; D possibly corresponds to TRBD1 (6 bases). This CDR3 has 14 residues. Per germline, CDR1 SGDLS and CDR2 YYNGEE. Trimming removed 0 bases at V and 8 bases at J, with 11 bases between. CDR3 DNA sequence: TGTGCCAGCAGCGTAGCAGGGGATCGCGAAAAACTGTTTTTT. The encoded protein is CASSVAGDREKLFF.

In DNA, the CDR3 is TGTGCCAGCAGTTTATCGGAGGGGCTCGAGCAGTACTTC. It encodes CASSLSEGLEQYF. The chain carries TRBV28 and TRBJ2-7, with D maybe TRBD2 (6 bases). Germline V gene lookup returns CDR1 MDHEN and CDR2 SYDVKM. V lost 1 base and J 6 bases, leaving 10 bases between the germline ends. This CDR3 comprises 13 residues. The full variable domain, rest sourced from reference TRBV28 and TRBJ2-7, is DVKVTQSSRYLVKRTGEKVFLECVQDMDHENMFWYRQDPGLGLRLIYFSYDVKMKEKGDIPEGYSVSREKKERFSLILESASTNQTSMYLCASSLSEGLEQYFGPGTRLTVT.

This chain joins TRBV27 and TRBJ1-3; no clear D. The germline V and J ends were trimmed by 3 bases and 1 base, with 10 bases remaining between them. The germline V gene encodes CDR1 MNHEY and CDR2 SMNVEV (reference sequence). The CDR3 is 15 residues long. CDR3 in DNA: TGTGCCAGCAGTTTCTCGTGGGAGTCTGGAAACACCATATATTTT. Translated: CASSFSWESGNTIYF.

The chain's CDR3 is CASSYSRGVKRGGETQYF. The CDR3 nucleotides read TGTGCCAGCAGTTACTCAAGAGGGGTCAAAAGAGGGGGAGAGACCCAGTACTTC. The chain is built from TRBV6-2 or TRBV6-3 and TRBJ2-5; possible D gene TRBD1, 6 bases. The CDR3 sequence is 18 residues long. Germline-derived CDR1 and CDR2 are MNHEY and SVGEGT. The V gene lost 0 bases and the J gene lost 4 bases, with 21 bases spanning the gap.

The chain recombines TRBV4-1 with TRBJ1-6, with unresolved D. The CDR3 is made up of 16 amino acids. V gave up 4 bases and J gave up 0 bases, with 10 bases separating them. The germline V gene encodes CDR1 MGHRA and CDR2 YSYEKL. CDR3: CASSRGASSYNSPLHF. The CDR3 nucleotides read TGCGCCAGCAGCCGCGGTGCGAGCTCCTATAATTCACCCCTCCACTTT.

The chain uses TRBV9 and TRBJ2-1, with a tentative D call TRBD2 (5 bases). The CDR3 runs 14 residues. V shed 1 base and J shed 8 bases, with 13 bases lying between them. Germline CDR1 reads SGDLS; CDR2 reads YYNGEE. CDR3 bases: TGTGCCAGCAGCGTATTTAGCGCGGCCTATGAGCAGTTCTTC. Translating it yields CASSVFSAAYEQFF.

The CDR3 nucleotides are TGTGCCAGCAGTACGACGACAGCGCCCTACGAGCAGTACTTC. This codes for CASSTTTAPYEQYF. The rearrangement uses TRBV27 and TRBJ2-7, with a possible D match to TRBD1 (5 bases). This CDR3 contains 14 residues. Trimming took 5 bases from V and 2 from J, leaving 13 bases between them. Germline V gene sequence: CDR1 MNHEY, CDR2 SMNVEV (reference sequence).

The V and J genes are TRBV29-1 and TRBJ2-2; 7 bases are shared with TRBD1. In germline, CDR1 is SQVTM, CDR2 ANQGSEA. J was trimmed by 4 bases and V by 4 bases; bases with no gene match: 9. This CDR3 is 15 amino acids long. As DNA, the CDR3 is TGCAGCGTTGCTAGAGGGTCAGGGGGCACCGGGGAGCTGTTTTTT. Translating gives CSVARGSGGTGELFF.

This clone was recorded a few times. The rearrangement links TRBV29-1 to TRBJ2-7, with 8 bases identical to TRBD2. There are 16 residues in the CDR3. From germline, CDR1 is SQVTM and CDR2 ANQGSEA. After removal of 4 bases from V and 1 base from J, the junction contained 12 bases not matched to a gene. The CDR3 protein is CSVVGSISGKSYEQYF. CDR3 in DNA: TGCAGCGTTGTGGGGTCGATTAGCGGGAAGTCCTACGAGCAGTACTTC.